The 29 T cell receptor beta chains in this list originate from one sample, sequenced in a study of shared clonotypes between healthy human individuals. Sequencing used immunoSEQ multiplex PCR; TCRdb keeps in-frame clones, though not all of them. The sample shows about 680,000 clones, roughly 72% of them seen only once. The sequencing input was memory CD4+ T cells sorted from blood. Subset noted: CD45RA-negative fraction. These receptors were obtained from a woman aged 25-40 years in good health.

The chain joins TRBV28 to TRBJ2-5, with a weak D call TRBD1 (6 bases). This CDR3 region has 13 residues. Trimming took 6 bases from V and 5 from J, leaving 13 bases between them. From germline, CDR1 is MDHEN and CDR2 SYDVKM. CDR3 bases: TGTGCCAGCAGCCGGCACAGGGTGGAGACCCAGTACTTC. This gives the protein CASSRHRVETQYF. Supplemented by reference TRBV28 and TRBJ2-5, the full variable domain reads DVKVTQSSRYLVKRTGEKVFLECVQDMDHENMFWYRQDPGLGLRLIYFSYDVKMKEKGDIPEGYSVSREKKERFSLILESASTNQTSMYLCASSRHRVETQYFGPGTRLLVL.

The chain employs TRBV2 and TRBJ2-5; D call uncertain. This CDR3 has 15 residues. Trimming stripped 6 bases from V and 0 bases from J, with 14 bases between. Germline-derived CDR1 and CDR2 are SNHLY and FYNNEI. CDR3 amino acids: CASRGSMGYQETQYF. CDR3 coding DNA: TGTGCCAGCAGGGGCTCTATGGGGTACCAAGAGACCCAGTACTTC.

This clone turned up a few times. V gene TRBV6-1 combines with J gene TRBJ2-1, with 7 positions matching TRBD2. CDR1 is MNHNS, CDR2 SASEGT, per germline. Losses at the gene ends were 1 base for V and 0 bases for J; bases not matched to a gene: 3. The CDR3 covers 16 residues. CDR3 amino acids: CASSEGGGSSYNEQFF. The CDR3 DNA sequence: TGTGCCAGCAGTGAAGGTGGCGGGAGCTCCTACAATGAGCAGTTCTTC.

Regarding this clone: In the same sample, other DNA sequences code for this CDR3. The genes are TRBV5-1 and TRBJ2-1, with 7 bases that match TRBD2. Germline V lookup: CDR1 SGHRS, CDR2 YFSETQ. CDR3 length: 15 amino acids. The ends lost 2 bases at V and 3 bases at J; junction bases unmatched: 5. In DNA form, the CDR3 reads TGCGCCAGCAGCTTAACTAGCGCTAGCTACAATGAGCAGTTCTTC. This gives the protein CASSLTSASYNEQFF. The complete variable domain, with remaining parts taken from reference TRBV5-1 and TRBJ2-1, reads KAGVTQTPRYLIKTRGQQVTLSCSPISGHRSVSWYQQTPGQGLQFLFEYFSETQRNKGNFPGRFSGRQFSNSRSEMNVSTLELGDSALYLCASSLTSASYNEQFFGPGTRLTVL.

This clone was observed a few times. The chain links TRBV12-5 to TRBJ1-1; D is unclear. The germline V gene has CDR1 LGHNT and CDR2 FRNRAP. This CDR3 has 13 residues. Trimming cost V 0 bases and J 10 bases, with 12 bases left between them. CDR3 in DNA: TGTGCTAGTGGTTTGGTTCCACCACTGACAGCTTTCTTT. It is translated as CASGLVPPLTAFF. The whole variable domain, remainder taken from reference TRBV12-5 and TRBJ1-1, is DARVTQTPRHKVTEMGQEVTMRCQPILGHNTVFWYRQTMMQGLELLAYFRNRAPLDDSGMPKDRFSAEMPDATLATLKIQPSEPRDSAVYFCASGLVPPLTAFFGQGTRLTVV.

The chain links TRBV28 to TRBJ2-7, with 10 bases matching TRBD1. CDR1 and CDR2 from the germline V gene are MDHEN and SYDVKM. The CDR3 runs 14 residues. V lost 6 bases to trimming and J lost 5 bases; unmatched junction nucleotides: 7. DNA for the CDR3: TGTGCCAGCAGGGGAACCGGGACAGGGGACGAGCAGTACTTC. Its protein is CASRGTGTGDEQYF.

This clone has just a few counts. This chain joins TRBV7-3 and TRBJ2-3; TRBD1 aligns across 7 bases. The length of the CDR3 is 14 residues. Per germline, CDR1 SGHTA and CDR2 FQGTGA. Trimming removed 5 bases from V and 2 bases from J; junction bases left unmatched: 4. CDR3 loop: CASSQGQHTDTQYF. The CDR3 bases are TGTGCCAGCAGCCAGGGACAGCACACAGATACGCAGTATTTT.

This clone was counted a single time. The CDR3 DNA reads TGTGCCAGCAGCTTAGGACAGCTGGGCACAGATACGCAGTATTTT. Translation: CASSLGQLGTDTQYF. The chain couples TRBV7-9 to TRBJ2-3; possibly TRBD1 for D (5 bases). The germline V gene encodes CDR1 SEHNR and CDR2 FQNEAQ (reference sequence). CDR3 size: 15 residues. The V and J ends lost 1 base and 1 base respectively, with 9 bases between them.

The rearrangement links TRBV5-4 to TRBJ2-1, with 13 bases matching TRBD2. V was clipped by 7 bases and J by 4 bases; unmatched bases: 8. The CDR3 consists of 16 residues. In germline, CDR1 is SGHNT, CDR2 YYREEE (reference sequence). The CDR3: CASLRGLAGLYNEQFF. DNA of the CDR3: TGTGCCAGCCTCCGGGGACTAGCGGGGTTGTACAATGAGCAGTTCTTC.

With respect to this clone: A single base separates this from a much larger clone, so it may be a read error. The CDR3 region has the DNA TGTGCCAGCAGCTCTAGCGGGAGCTCCTACAATGAGCAGTTCTTC. Its translation is CASSSSGSSYNEQFF. This sequence joins TRBV11-3 and TRBJ2-1, with 10 bases matching TRBD2. CDR1 SGHNT and CDR2 YENEEA come from the germline V gene. The CDR3 length is 15 residues. With 4 bases clipped from V and 0 bases from J, the junction kept 0 bases outside the gene matches.

The rearrangement uses TRBV18 and TRBJ1-4; 8 nucleotides align to TRBD1. Losses at the gene ends were 4 bases for V and 4 bases for J; bases not matched to a gene: 14. Germline V gives CDR1 KGHSH, CDR2 LQKENI. The CDR3 contains 18 residues. The CDR3: CASSQRQGMNAGNEKLFF. The CDR3 DNA reads TGTGCCAGCTCACAAAGACAGGGGATGAATGCTGGTAATGAAAAACTGTTTTTT.

This clone appeared many times. The chain is built from TRBV10-3 and TRBJ2-1, with 12 bases fitting TRBD1. The ends lost 4 bases at V and 7 bases at J; junction bases unmatched: 8. CDR3 length: 16 amino acids. The germline V gene encodes CDR1 ENHRY and CDR2 SYGVKD. The CDR3 nucleotides read TGTGCCATCAGTGGTCCGGGACAGGGGGCTATTAATGAGCAGTTCTTC. Amino acids: CAISGPGQGAINEQFF.

The chain uses TRBV2 and TRBJ2-7, with 8 bases fitting TRBD2. V dropped 7 bases and J dropped 3; count of bases not matched to a gene: 23. Per germline, CDR1 SNHLY and CDR2 FYNNEI. The CDR3 sequence is 19 residues long. For the CDR3, the DNA is TGTGCCAGCACCAAATATTTTCCCGGGAGGGCAGGGGCAATCTACGAGCAGTACTTC. Its protein product is CASTKYFPGRAGAIYEQYF.

V gene TRBV11-3 combines with J gene TRBJ2-1; tentative D call: TRBD2 (6 bases). Trimming took 8 bases from V and 8 from J, leaving 13 bases between them. The CDR3 is 12 residues long. In germline, CDR1 is SGHNT, CDR2 YENEEA. CDR3 DNA: TGTGCCAGCGAGGGACTCACCGATGAGCAGTTCTTC. Translating gives CASEGLTDEQFF.

CDR3 in amino acids: CASSPFQGRNGILFF. The CDR3, as DNA: TGTGCCAGCAGTCCTTTTCAGGGGAGGAATGGGATACTGTTTTTT. The chain carries TRBV6-5 and TRBJ1-4; the D gene is possibly TRBD1 (6 bases). Germline CDR1 and CDR2: MNHEY and SVGAGI. V lost 5 bases and J lost 13, with 23 bases in between. The CDR3 runs 15 residues.

The V call is TRBV11-2, the J call TRBJ2-1; 11 positions agree with TRBD2. The V and J ends lost 5 bases and 3 bases, in that order; junction bases with no gene match: 6. The CDR3 loop spans 16 amino acids. Germline lookup yields CDR1 SGHAT and CDR2 FQNNGV. CDR3 nucleotide sequence: TGTGCCAGCAGCACGGGGGGACTAGCGGTCTACAATGAGCAGTTCTTC. As protein: CASSTGGLAVYNEQFF.

The rearrangement joins TRBV25-1 to TRBJ2-7, with D hard to call. This CDR3 contains 12 residues. Trimming cost V 6 bases and J 7 bases, with 13 bases left between them. Germline CDR1 and CDR2: MGHDK and SYGVNS. The CDR3 DNA sequence: TGTGCCAGCAGGAGGTCCCTGGGGGAGCAGTACTTC. As protein: CASRRSLGEQYF.

Comments on this clone: The junction does not match germline at one end; this may be a read error. The same CDR3 can be traced to other DNA sequences in this sample. The chain uses TRBV14 and TRBJ2-1; the match to TRBD2 covers 14 bases. The CDR3 consists of 15 residues. In germline, CDR1 is SGHDN, CDR2 FVKESK. For the CDR3, the DNA is TGTGCCAGCAGTCAAGGACTAGCGGGAGGTGGTGAGCAGTTCTTC. This codes for CASSQGLAGGGEQFF.

This clone was seen more than once but under ten times. Compared with germline, one end of the junction differs, possibly owing to a read error. The V gene is TRBV19, the J gene TRBJ2-2, with D hard to call. There are 14 residues in the CDR3. Germline V CDR1 and CDR2: LNHDA, SQIVND (reference sequence). The CDR3 region is CASRIGPNTGELFF. The CDR3 DNA reads as TGTGCCAGTAGAATAGGGCCGAACACCGGGGAGCTGTTTTTT.

Notes on this clone: Mismatch with germline at one junction end may stem from a read error. At the DNA level, this CDR3 is encoded by other sequences in the same sample as well. The chain carries TRBV4-1 and TRBJ1-2; 8 positions agree with TRBD1. CDR1 MGHRA and CDR2 YSYEKL come from the germline V gene. CDR3 length: 16 residues. In DNA, the CDR3 is TGCGCCAGTAGCCGAGGACAGGGAGTGGTCTTGCGTGGCTACACCTTC. Translated: CASSRGQGVVLRGYTF.

The CDR3 loop is CASSLSRETDTQYF. The CDR3 nucleotides are TGTGCCAGCAGTTTATCGAGGGAGACAGATACGCAGTATTTT. The chain recombines TRBV27 with TRBJ2-3, with a weak D call TRBD2 (5 bases). The CDR3 spans 14 residues. The germline V and J ends were trimmed by 0 bases and 3 bases, with 7 bases remaining between them. Germline CDR1 is MNHEY and CDR2 is SMNVEV (reference sequence).

CDR3 amino acids: CASSGGVAGERDTQYF. CDR3 coding DNA: TGTGCCAGCAGTGGAGGAGTAGCGGGAGAGAGAGATACGCAGTATTTT. The chain is built from TRBV6-1 and TRBJ2-3, with 9 bases aligning to TRBD2. J was trimmed by 5 bases and V by 4 bases; bases with no gene match: 10. CDR1 and CDR2 from the germline V gene are MNHNS and SASEGT. This CDR3 has 16 amino acids.

This sequence joins TRBV28 and TRBJ2-3, with D tentatively TRBD2 (6 bases). V was shortened by 11 bases and J by 0 bases, with 12 bases between the two germline ends. The CDR3 totals 13 residues. Germline V gene sequence: CDR1 MDHEN, CDR2 SYDVKM. The CDR3 DNA is TGTGCCTCTGGCGGGGCCAGCACAGATACGCAGTATTTT. It codes for CASGGASTDTQYF.

The chain joins TRBV7-3 to TRBJ1-2; possible D gene TRBD1, 5 bases. V dropped 0 bases and J dropped 4 bases, with 12 bases sitting between them. This CDR3 has 15 residues. Germline V CDR1 and CDR2: SGHTA, FQGTGA. The CDR3 sequence is CASSLTSDGGYGYTF. DNA for the CDR3: TGTGCCAGCAGCTTAACGTCGGATGGGGGCTATGGCTACACCTTC.

The chain is built from TRBV5-4 and TRBJ2-2; D unclear. V shed 4 bases and J shed 4 bases, with 11 bases lying between them. Germline CDR1 SGHNT, CDR2 YYREEE (reference sequence). There are 14 residues in the CDR3. This CDR3 is CASSPGLTTGELFF. CDR3 DNA sequence: TGTGCCAGCAGCCCTGGTCTGACCACCGGGGAGCTGTTTTTT.

This chain joins TRBV5-6 and TRBJ2-1, with 12 bases that match TRBD2. Losses at the gene ends were 4 bases for V and 6 bases for J; bases not matched to a gene: 8. The CDR3 covers 16 residues. The germline V gene encodes CDR1 SGHDT and CDR2 YYEEEE. CDR3 protein: CASSGAGLAGINEQFF. For the CDR3, the DNA is TGTGCCAGCAGCGGCGCGGGACTAGCGGGTATCAATGAGCAGTTCTTC. The whole variable domain, filled in from reference TRBV5-6 and TRBJ2-1, reads DAGVTQSPTHLIKTRGQQVTLRCSPKSGHDTVSWYQQALGQGPQFIFQYYEEEERQRGNFPDRFSGHQFPNYSSELNVNALLLGDSALYLCASSGAGLAGINEQFFGPGTRLTVL.

The chain employs TRBV7-9 and TRBJ2-7; the D call may be TRBD1 or TRBD2 (6 bases each). CDR3 size: 12 residues. V was trimmed by 5 bases and J by 12 bases, leaving 17 bases between them. Germline V gene lookup returns CDR1 SEHNR and CDR2 FQNEAQ (reference sequence). This chain's CDR3 is CASSVRGGIRYF. For the CDR3, the DNA is TGTGCCAGCAGCGTTAGAGGGGGGATACGGTACTTC.

This clone was counted many times. The chain couples TRBV28 to TRBJ1-5; D remains unclear. V gave up 6 bases and J gave up 0 bases, with 9 bases separating them. The CDR3 covers 14 residues. Germline V lookup: CDR1 MDHEN, CDR2 SYDVKM. The CDR3 coding sequence is TGTGCCAGCAGAGTCAGCCATAGCAATCAGCCCCAGCATTTT. Amino acid sequence: CASRVSHSNQPQHF.

The chain couples TRBV4-2 to TRBJ2-7; the D gene could be TRBD1 or TRBD2 (5 bases each). Germline V gene lookup returns CDR1 LGHNA and CDR2 YNFKEQ. Trimming removed 1 base at V and 2 bases at J, with 9 bases between. The CDR3 is 14 residues long. CDR3 residues: CASSQGGDPYEQYF. Here the CDR3 DNA reads TGTGCCAGCAGCCAAGGTGGGGACCCCTACGAGCAGTACTTC.